This TCR beta chain was obtained from a study of cytomegalovirus exposure and HLA in healthy donors. Findings of the study overall: CMV serostatus was the sole immune exposure information available. Per published accounts, TCR beta sequences correctly predicted the HLA-A and HLA-B alleles of most subjects. Some V segments, TRBV6-2 and TRBV6-3 among them, were indistinguishable and were therefore excluded.

To note about this clone: Its target is not known.

It was with 60 Vbeta and 13 Jbeta primers that the PCR ran. TCRdb keeps only in-frame clones here, not all; method: immunoSEQ multiplex PCR. The table records roughly 110,000 clones, over 70% of them present only once. The V gene's germline CDR1 is LNHNV and CDR2 YYDKDF (reference sequence). The CDR3 totals 13 residues. Trimming shortened V by 2 bases and J by 0 bases, and 5 bases separated the two germline ends. The gene calls are TRBV15 and TRBJ2-7; D is ambiguous. The sample consisted of PBMCs. The origin of this receptor is a man younger than 40 in good health and CMV-seronegative. The CDR3 nucleotides read TGTGCCACCAGCAGACAAAACTCCTACGAGCAGTACTTC. It specifies CATSRQNSYEQYF.